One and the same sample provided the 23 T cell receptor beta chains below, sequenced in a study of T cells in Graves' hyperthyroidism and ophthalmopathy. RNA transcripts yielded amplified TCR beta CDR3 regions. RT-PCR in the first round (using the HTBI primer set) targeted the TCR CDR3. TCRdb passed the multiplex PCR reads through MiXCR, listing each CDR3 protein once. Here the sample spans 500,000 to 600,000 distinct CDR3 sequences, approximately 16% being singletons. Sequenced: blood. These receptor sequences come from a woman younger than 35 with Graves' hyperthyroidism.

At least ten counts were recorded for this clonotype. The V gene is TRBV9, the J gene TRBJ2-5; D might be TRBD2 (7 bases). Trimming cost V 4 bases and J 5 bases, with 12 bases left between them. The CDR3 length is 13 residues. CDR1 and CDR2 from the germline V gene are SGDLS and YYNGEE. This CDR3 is CASSPEGGETQYF. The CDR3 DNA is TGTGCCAGCAGCCCCGAGGGGGGGGAGACCCAGTACTTC.

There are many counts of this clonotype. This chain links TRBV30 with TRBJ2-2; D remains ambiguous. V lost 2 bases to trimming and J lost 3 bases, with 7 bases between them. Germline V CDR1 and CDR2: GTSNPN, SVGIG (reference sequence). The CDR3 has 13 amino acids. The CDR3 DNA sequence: TGTGCCTGGAGTCACTCCGACACCGGGGAGCTGTTTTTT. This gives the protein CAWSHSDTGELFF.

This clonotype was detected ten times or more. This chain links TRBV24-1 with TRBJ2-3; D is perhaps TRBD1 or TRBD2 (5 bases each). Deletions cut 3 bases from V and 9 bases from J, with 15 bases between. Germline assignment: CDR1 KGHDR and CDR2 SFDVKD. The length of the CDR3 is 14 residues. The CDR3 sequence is CATSDPGTTWTQYF. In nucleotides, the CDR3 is TGTGCCACCAGTGATCCGGGGACGACTTGGACGCAGTATTTT.

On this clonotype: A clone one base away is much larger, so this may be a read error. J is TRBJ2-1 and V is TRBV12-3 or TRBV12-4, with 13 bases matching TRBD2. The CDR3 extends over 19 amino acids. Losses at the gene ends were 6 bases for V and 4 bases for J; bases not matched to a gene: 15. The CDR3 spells CASSTRGLAGTWGYNEQFF. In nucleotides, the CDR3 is TGTGCCAGCAGCACACGGGGACTAGCGGGGACCTGGGGGTACAATGAGCAGTTCTTC.

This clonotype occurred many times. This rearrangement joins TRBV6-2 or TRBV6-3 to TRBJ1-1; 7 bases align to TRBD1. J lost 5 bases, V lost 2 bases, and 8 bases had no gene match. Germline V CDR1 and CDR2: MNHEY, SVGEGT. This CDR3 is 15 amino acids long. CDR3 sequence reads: CASSYPRGGVTEAFF. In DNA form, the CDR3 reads TGTGCCAGCAGTTACCCCAGGGGGGGGGTGACTGAAGCTTTCTTT.

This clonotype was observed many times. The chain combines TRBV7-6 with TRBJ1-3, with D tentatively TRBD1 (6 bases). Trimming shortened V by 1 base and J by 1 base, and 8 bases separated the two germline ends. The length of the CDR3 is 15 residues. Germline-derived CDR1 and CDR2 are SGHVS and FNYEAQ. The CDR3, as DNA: TGTGCCAGCAGCTTAGGGCAGGGGTCTGGAAACACCATATATTTT. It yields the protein CASSLGQGSGNTIYF.

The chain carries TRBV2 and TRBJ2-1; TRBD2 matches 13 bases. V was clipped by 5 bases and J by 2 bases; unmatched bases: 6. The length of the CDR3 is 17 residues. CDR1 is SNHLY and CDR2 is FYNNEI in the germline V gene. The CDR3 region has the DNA TGTGCCAGCAGTTTTCCACTAGCGGGGGGGCCCTACAATGAGCAGTTCTTC. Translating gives CASSFPLAGGPYNEQFF.

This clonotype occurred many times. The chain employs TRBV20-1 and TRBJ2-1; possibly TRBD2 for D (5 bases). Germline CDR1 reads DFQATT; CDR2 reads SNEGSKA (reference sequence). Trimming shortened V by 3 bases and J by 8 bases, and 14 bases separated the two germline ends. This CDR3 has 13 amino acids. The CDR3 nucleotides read TGCAGTGCTAGCGCCCGGACCGGGGATGAGCAGTTCTTC. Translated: CSASARTGDEQFF.

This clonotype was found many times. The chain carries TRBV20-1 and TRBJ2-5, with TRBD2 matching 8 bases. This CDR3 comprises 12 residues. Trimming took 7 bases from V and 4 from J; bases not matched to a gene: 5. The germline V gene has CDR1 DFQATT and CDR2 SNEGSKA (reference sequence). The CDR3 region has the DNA TGCAGTGTCGGGGGGGCGGGAGAGACCCAGTACTTC. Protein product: CSVGGAGETQYF.

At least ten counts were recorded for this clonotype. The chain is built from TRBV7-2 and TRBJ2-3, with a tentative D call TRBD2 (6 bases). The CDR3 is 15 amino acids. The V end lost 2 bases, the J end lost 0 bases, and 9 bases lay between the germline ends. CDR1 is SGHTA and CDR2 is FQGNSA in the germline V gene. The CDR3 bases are TGTGCCAGCAGCTTACAGAGCGGGAGCACAGATACGCAGTATTTT. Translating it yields CASSLQSGSTDTQYF.

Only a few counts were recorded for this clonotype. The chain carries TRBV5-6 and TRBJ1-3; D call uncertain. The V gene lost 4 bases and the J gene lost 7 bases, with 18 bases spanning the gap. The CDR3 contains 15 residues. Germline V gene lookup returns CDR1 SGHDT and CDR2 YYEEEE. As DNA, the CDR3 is TGTGCCAGCAGCGGCAACCCCGTCGGAGGGAACACCATATATTTT. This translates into CASSGNPVGGNTIYF.

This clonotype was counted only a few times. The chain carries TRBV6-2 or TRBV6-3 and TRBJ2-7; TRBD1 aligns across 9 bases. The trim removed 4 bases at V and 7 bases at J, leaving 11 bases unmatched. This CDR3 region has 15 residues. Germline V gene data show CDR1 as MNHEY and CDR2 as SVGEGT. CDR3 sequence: CASSSPGQGLGEQYF. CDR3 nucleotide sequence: TGTGCCAGCAGTTCTCCGGGACAGGGCTTGGGGGAGCAGTACTTC.

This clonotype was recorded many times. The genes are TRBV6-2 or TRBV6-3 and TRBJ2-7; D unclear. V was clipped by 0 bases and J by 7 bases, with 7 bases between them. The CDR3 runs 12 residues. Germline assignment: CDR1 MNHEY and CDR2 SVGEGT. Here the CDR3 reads CASSYSIGEQYF. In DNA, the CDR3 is TGTGCCAGCAGTTACTCGATCGGGGAGCAGTACTTC.

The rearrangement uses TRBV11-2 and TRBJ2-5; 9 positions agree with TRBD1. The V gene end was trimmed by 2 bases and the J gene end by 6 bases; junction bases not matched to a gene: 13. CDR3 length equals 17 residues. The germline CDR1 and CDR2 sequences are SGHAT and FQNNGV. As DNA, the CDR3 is TGTGCCAGCAGCTTATCTCATTCCGGGACAGGGAGGCAGACCCAGTACTTC. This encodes CASSLSHSGTGRQTQYF. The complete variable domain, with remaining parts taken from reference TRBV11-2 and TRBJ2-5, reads EAGVAQSPRYKIIEKRQSVAFWCNPISGHATLYWYQQILGQGPKLLIQFQNNGVVDDSQLPKDRFSAERLKGVDSTLKIQPAKLEDSAVYLCASSLSHSGTGRQTQYFGPGTRLLVL.

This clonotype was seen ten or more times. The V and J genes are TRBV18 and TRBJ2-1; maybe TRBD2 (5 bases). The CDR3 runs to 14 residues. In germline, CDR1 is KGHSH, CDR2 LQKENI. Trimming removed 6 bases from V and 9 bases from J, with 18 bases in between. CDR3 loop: CASSPDGVGGEQFF. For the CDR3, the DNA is TGTGCCAGCTCGCCAGACGGGGTAGGCGGTGAGCAGTTCTTC.

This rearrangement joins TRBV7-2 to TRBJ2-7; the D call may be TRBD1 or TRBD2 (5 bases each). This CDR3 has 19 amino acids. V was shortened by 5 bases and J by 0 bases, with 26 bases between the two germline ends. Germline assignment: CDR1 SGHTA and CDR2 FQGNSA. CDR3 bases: TGTGCCAGCAGCGGATTAGGGAGAGGTAACGGGGACCTCTCCTACGAGCAGTACTTC. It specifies CASSGLGRGNGDLSYEQYF.

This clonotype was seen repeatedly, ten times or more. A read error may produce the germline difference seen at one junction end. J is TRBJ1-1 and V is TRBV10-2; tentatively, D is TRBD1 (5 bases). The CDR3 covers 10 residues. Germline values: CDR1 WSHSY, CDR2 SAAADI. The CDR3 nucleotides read TGTGCCAGCAGGGACACTGAAGCTTTCTTT. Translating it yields CASRDTEAFF.

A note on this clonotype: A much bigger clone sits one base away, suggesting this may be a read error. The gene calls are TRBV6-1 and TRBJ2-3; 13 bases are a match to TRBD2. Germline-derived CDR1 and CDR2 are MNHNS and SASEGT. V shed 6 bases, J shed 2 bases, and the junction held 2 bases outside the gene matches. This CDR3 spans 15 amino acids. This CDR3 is CASRGLAGITDTQYF. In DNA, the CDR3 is TGTGCCAGCAGGGGACTAGCGGGGATCACAGATACGCAGTATTTT.

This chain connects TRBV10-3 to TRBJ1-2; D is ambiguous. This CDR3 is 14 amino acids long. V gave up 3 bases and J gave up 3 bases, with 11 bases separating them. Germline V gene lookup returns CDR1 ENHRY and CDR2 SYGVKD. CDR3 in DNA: TGTGCCATCAGTGACCGGGTTAGTTACTATGGCTACACCTTC. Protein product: CAISDRVSYYGYTF.

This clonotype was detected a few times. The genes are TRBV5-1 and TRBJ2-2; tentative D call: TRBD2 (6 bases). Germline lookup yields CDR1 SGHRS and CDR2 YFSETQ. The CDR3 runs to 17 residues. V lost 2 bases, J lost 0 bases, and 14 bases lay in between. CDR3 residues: CASSLAGVHANTGELFF. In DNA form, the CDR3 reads TGCGCCAGCAGCTTAGCGGGTGTCCACGCGAACACCGGGGAGCTGTTTTTT.

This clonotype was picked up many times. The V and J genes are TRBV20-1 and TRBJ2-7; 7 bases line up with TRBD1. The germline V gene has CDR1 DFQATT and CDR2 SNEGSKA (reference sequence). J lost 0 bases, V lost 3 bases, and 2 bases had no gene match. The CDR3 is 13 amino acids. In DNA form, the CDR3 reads TGCAGTGCTAGTCGGGACAGCTCCTACGAGCAGTACTTC. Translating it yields CSASRDSSYEQYF.

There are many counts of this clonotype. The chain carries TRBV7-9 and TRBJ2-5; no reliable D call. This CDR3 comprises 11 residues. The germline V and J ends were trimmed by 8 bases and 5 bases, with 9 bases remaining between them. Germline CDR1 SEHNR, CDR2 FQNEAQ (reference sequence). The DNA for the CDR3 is TGTGCCAGCGGCGGTCGCGAGACCCAGTACTTC. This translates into CASGGRETQYF.

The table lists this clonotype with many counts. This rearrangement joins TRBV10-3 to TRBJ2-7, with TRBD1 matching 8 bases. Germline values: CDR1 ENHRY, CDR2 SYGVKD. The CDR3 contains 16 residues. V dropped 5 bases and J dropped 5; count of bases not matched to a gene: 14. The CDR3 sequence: CAISSAGGPSGHEQYF. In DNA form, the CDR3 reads TGTGCCATCAGTTCGGCAGGGGGCCCGTCGGGCCACGAGCAGTACTTC.